These 6 T cell receptor beta chains were all obtained from the same sample, sequenced in a study of control samples from healthy donors and cancer patients (dated by TCRdb to the early 2020s). Library preparation used the immunoSEQ multiplex PCR assay. Drawn from immuneACCESS, this table holds only the in-frame rearrangements with V and J called that TCRdb kept. Clones are partly lost; checked studies trace under half to an unresolved V gene and leave the rest unexplained. The sample table holds under 150,000 clones, of which 70% to 90% were seen once. Less than 3.5% of the sample goes to the ten largest clones. What was sequenced was blood. The receptors derive from a man aged 35 to 55 in good health.

V is TRBV5-1 and J is TRBJ1-2; TRBD1 aligns across 9 bases. The junction had 5 bases not matched to a gene; V was cut back by 0 bases and J by 5 bases. The CDR3 length is 15 residues. Germline assignment: CDR1 SGHRS and CDR2 YFSETQ. The CDR3 sequence: CASSLAGQGGYGYTF. The CDR3 bases are TGCGCCAGCAGCTTGGCGGGACAGGGAGGTTATGGCTACACCTTC.

In this sample, this clone turned up once. The chain links TRBV21-1 to TRBJ1-2. TRBV21-1 is noted as a pseudogene. This CDR3 has 13 amino acids. The CDR3 loop reads CASSKSGNYGYTF. CDR3 coding DNA: TGTGCCAGCAGCAAAAGTGGGAACTATGGCTACACCTTC.

The chain links TRBV24-1 to TRBJ1-5; possible D gene TRBD1, 5 bases. Germline V gene sequence: CDR1 KGHDR, CDR2 SFDVKD. There are 13 residues in the CDR3. The ends were cut back, 4 bases at V and 7 bases at J, with 10 bases in the middle. CDR3 residues: CATSEWDGQPQHF. As DNA, the CDR3 is TGTGCCACCAGTGAGTGGGACGGGCAGCCCCAGCATTTT.

The rearrangement uses TRBV19 and TRBJ2-6; perhaps TRBD2 as D (5 bases). Germline V gene sequence: CDR1 LNHDA, CDR2 SQIVND (reference sequence). CDR3 size: 15 residues. Trimming removed 1 base at V and 4 bases at J, with 8 bases between. The CDR3 sequence: CASSIAGSGANVLTF. As DNA, the CDR3 is TGTGCCAGTAGTATAGCGGGGTCAGGGGCCAACGTCCTGACTTTC.

J is TRBJ2-7 and V is TRBV10-2; possible D gene TRBD2, 5 bases. The V gene lost 8 bases and the J gene lost 0 bases, with 14 bases spanning the gap. The CDR3 sequence is 14 residues long. Germline V CDR1 and CDR2: WSHSY, SAAADI. CDR3 protein: CASLLSGDSYEQYF. DNA for the CDR3: TGCGCCAGCCTCCTCAGCGGTGACTCCTACGAGCAGTACTTC.

J is TRBJ2-1 and V is TRBV24-1, with D perhaps matching TRBD1 (5 bases). Trimming removed 4 bases from V and 3 bases from J, with 6 bases in between. CDR1 and CDR2 from the germline V gene are KGHDR and SFDVKD. The CDR3 has 13 amino acids. CDR3 nucleotides: TGTGCCACCAGTGAAAGGGGCTACAATGAGCAGTTCTTC. This translates into CATSERGYNEQFF.